Detailed here is one TCR beta chain. This CDR3 is 12 amino acids long. J lost 14 bases, V lost 2 bases, and 7 bases had no gene match. The germline CDR1 and CDR2 sequences are MDHEN and SYDVKM. This sample was included in a study of blood T cell repertoires in COVID-19. Profiling relied on immunoSEQ multiplex PCR, and the TCRdb table lists in-frame clones only, not all of them. The table lists under 200,000 clones, roughly 78% of them singletons. Sequencing was performed on peripheral blood. This receptor was taken from a woman in her sixties with COVID-19, enrolled during active disease. The chain employs TRBV28 and TRBJ1-2, with 8 bases identical to TRBD1. In nucleotides, the CDR3 is TGTGCCAGCAGTTTACCGACAGGGGTTCATACCTTC. Amino acid sequence: CASSLPTGVHTF.